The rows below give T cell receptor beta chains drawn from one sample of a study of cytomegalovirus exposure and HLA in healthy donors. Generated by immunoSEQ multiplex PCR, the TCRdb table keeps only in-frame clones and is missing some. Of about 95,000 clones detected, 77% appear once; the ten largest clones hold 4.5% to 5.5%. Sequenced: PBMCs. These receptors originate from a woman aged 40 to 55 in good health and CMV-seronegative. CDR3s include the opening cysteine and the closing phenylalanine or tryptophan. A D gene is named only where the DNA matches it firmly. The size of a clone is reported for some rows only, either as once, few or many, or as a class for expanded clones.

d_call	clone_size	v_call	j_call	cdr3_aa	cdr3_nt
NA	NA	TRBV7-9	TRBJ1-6	CASSIQGVGSPLHF	TGTGCCAGCAGCATACAGGGAGTTGGTTCACCCCTCCACTTT
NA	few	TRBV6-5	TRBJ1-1	CASKNSGVGNTEAFF	TGTGCCAGCAAGAACTCAGGGGTAGGGAACACTGAAGCTTTCTTT
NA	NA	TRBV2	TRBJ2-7	CAIPVPGQGSPDLYEQYF	TGTGCCATCCCTGTACCGGGACAAGGCTCCCCCGATCTGTACGAGCAGTACTTC
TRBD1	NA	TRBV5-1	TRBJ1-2	CASSLNRGSNGYTF	TGCGCCAGCAGCCTAAACAGGGGATCTAATGGCTACACCTTC
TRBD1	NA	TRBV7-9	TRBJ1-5	CASSARTGESNQPQHF	TGTGCCAGCAGCGCGAGGACAGGGGAAAGCAATCAGCCCCAGCATTTT
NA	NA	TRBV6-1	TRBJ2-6	CASSAYGSGANVLTF	TGTGCCAGCAGCGCGTACGGCTCTGGGGCCAACGTCCTGACTTTC
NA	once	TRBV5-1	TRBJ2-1	CASSPGQAYNEQFF	TGCGCCAGCAGCCCGGGACAAGCCTACAATGAGCAGTTCTTC
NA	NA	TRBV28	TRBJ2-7	CASSSPGDPSYEQYF	TGTGCCAGCAGTTCCCCAGGGGATCCGTCCTACGAGCAGTACTTC
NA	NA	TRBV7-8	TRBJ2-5	CASSPVGGETQYF	TGTGCCAGCAGCCCAGTCGGGGGAGAGACCCAGTACTTC
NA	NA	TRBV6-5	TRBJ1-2	CASSYSGRVVNGYTF	TGTGCCAGCAGTTACTCGGGCAGGGTGGTAAATGGCTACACCTTC
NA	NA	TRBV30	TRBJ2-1	CAWTKLGAGEQFF	TGTGCCTGGACCAAATTGGGGGCCGGCGAGCAGTTCTTC
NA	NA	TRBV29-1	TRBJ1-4	CSVASNEKLFF	TGCAGCGTTGCATCAAATGAAAAACTGTTTTTT
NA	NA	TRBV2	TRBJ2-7	CASKLGAVEQYF	TGTGCCAGCAAGTTAGGGGCCGTCGAGCAGTACTTC
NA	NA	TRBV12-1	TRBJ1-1	CATTQENTEAFF	TGTGCCACCACGCAGGAGAACACTGAAGCTTTCTTT
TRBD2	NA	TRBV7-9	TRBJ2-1	CASSSLPSGTYNEQFF	TGTGCCAGCAGCTCGCTCCCTAGCGGTACATACAATGAGCAGTTCTTC
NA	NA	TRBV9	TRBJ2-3	CASSVHTSTDTQYF	TGTGCCAGCAGCGTCCATACTAGCACAGATACGCAGTATTTT
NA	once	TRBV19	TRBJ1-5	CASSPGVNTQPQHF	TGTGCCAGTAGTCCAGGGGTTAACACTCAGCCCCAGCATTTT
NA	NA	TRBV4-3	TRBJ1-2	CASSQDRTDGFYTF	TGCGCCAGCAGCCAAGACCGGACAGATGGTTTCTACACCTTC
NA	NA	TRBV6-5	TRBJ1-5	CASSYSGSNQPQHF	TGTGCCAGCAGTTATTCGGGAAGCAATCAGCCCCAGCATTTT
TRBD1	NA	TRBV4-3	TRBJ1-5	CASSQDRSGQAGNQPQHF	TGCGCCAGCAGCCAAGATCGGTCCGGACAGGCCGGTAATCAGCCCCAGCATTTT
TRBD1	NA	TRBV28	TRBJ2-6	CASSYRDREFLTF	TGTGCCAGCAGTTACCGGGACAGGGAGTTCCTGACTTTC
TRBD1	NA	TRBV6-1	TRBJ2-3	CASSDRDRKHTDTQYF	TGTGCCAGCAGTGACCGGGACAGAAAACACACAGATACGCAGTATTTT
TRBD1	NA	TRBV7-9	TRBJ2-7	CASSLETGWYHEQYF	TGTGCCAGCAGCTTAGAGACAGGGTGGTACCACGAGCAGTACTTC
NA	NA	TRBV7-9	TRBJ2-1	CASSLVEYNEQFF	TGTGCCAGCAGCTTAGTCGAGTACAATGAGCAGTTCTTC
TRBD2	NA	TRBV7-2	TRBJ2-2	CASSFAVAGGSGELFF	TGTGCCAGCAGCTTTGCTGTTGCGGGGGGGTCCGGGGAGCTGTTTTTT
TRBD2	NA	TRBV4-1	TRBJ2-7	CASSQDWAASGGVEQYF	TGCGCCAGCAGCCAAGATTGGGCAGCTAGCGGGGGGGTCGAGCAGTACTTC
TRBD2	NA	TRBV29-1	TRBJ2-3	CSVEAGTSGEVTQYF	TGCAGCGTTGAAGCCGGGACTAGCGGGGAGGTTACGCAGTATTTT
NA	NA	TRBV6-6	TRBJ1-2	CASMGGPETNYGYTF	TGTGCCAGCATGGGGGGGCCAGAGACTAACTATGGCTACACCTTC
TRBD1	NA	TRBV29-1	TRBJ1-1	CSVEAWDRGQDTEAFF	TGCAGCGTTGAAGCTTGGGACAGGGGACAGGACACTGAAGCTTTCTTT
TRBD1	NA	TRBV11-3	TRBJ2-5	CASSYGQGIRETQYF	TGTGCCAGCAGCTACGGACAGGGGATAAGGGAGACCCAGTACTTC
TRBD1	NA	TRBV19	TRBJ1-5	CASRDRGSQPQHF	TGTGCCAGTAGGGACAGGGGAAGCCAGCCCCAGCATTTT
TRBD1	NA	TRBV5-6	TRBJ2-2	CASSSDRGLSPGELFF	TGTGCCAGCAGCTCGGACAGGGGGCTTTCACCCGGGGAGCTGTTTTTT
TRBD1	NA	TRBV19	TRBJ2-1	CASSSRQGAAYNEQFF	TGTGCCAGTAGTTCCCGACAGGGGGCAGCCTACAATGAGCAGTTCTTC
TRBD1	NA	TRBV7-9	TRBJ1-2	CASSLARTGSYTF	TGTGCCAGCAGCTTAGCCAGGACAGGGAGCTACACCTTC
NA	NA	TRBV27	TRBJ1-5	CASSGLGNQPQHF	TGTGCCAGCAGTGGGCTGGGCAATCAGCCCCAGCATTTT
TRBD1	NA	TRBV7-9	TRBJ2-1	CASSHRGDEQFF	TGTGCCAGCTCTCACAGGGGGGATGAGCAGTTCTTC
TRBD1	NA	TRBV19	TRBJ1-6	CASSMRTGQSSYNSPLHF	TGTGCCAGTAGTATGAGGACAGGGCAAAGCTCCTATAATTCACCCCTCCACTTT
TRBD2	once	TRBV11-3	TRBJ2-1	CASSSGRGGYNEQFF	TGTGCCAGCAGCTCCGGGCGGGGGGGATACAATGAGCAGTTCTTC
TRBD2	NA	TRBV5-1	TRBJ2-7	CASSWGLAGGYEQYF	TGCGCCAGCAGCTGGGGACTAGCGGGGGGTTACGAGCAGTACTTC
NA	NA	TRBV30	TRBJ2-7	CAWSRDNPYEQYF	TGTGCCTGGAGTCGAGACAATCCCTACGAGCAGTACTTC
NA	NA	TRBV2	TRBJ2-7	CASRLQESSYEQYF	TGTGCCAGCAGGCTACAGGAAAGCTCCTACGAGCAGTACTTC
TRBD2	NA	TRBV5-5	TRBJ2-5	CASRKLLAGVGETQYF	TGTGCCAGCAGAAAACTCCTAGCGGGGGTAGGAGAGACCCAGTACTTC
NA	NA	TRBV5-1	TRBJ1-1	CASSLGPVGAQGEAFF	TGCGCCAGCAGCTTGGGGCCCGTAGGGGCCCAGGGTGAAGCTTTCTTT
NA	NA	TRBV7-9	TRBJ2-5	CASSSSRGNENQETQYF	TGTGCCAGCAGCTCTAGCCGGGGTAATGAGAACCAAGAGACCCAGTACTTC
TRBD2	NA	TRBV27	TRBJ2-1	CASRGTSLAGEQFF	TGTGCCAGCAGAGGGACTAGTCTTGCGGGTGAGCAGTTCTTC